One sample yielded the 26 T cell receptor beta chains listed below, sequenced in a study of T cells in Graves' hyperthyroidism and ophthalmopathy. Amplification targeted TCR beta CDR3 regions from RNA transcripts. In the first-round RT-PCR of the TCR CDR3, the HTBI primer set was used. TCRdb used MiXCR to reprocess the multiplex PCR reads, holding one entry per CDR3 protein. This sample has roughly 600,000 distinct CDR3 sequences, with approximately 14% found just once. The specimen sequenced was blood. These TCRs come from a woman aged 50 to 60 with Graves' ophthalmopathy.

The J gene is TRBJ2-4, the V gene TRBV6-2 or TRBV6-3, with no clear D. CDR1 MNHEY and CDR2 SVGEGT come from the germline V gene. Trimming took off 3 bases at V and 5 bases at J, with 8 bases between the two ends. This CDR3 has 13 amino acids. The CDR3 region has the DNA TGTGCCAGCAGTTATGGCGGACAAAACATTCAGTACTTC. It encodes CASSYGGQNIQYF.

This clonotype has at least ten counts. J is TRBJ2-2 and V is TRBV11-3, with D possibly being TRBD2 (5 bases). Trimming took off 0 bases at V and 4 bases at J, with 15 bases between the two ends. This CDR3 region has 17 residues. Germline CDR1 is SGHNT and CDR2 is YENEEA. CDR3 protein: CASSLDALGGPTGELFF. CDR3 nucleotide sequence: TGTGCCAGCAGCTTAGACGCGCTTGGAGGTCCCACCGGGGAGCTGTTTTTT.

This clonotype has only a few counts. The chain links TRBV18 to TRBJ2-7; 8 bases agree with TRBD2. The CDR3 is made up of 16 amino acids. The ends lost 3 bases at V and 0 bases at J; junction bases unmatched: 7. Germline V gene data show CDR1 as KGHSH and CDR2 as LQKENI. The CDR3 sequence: CASSPRRLAYSYEQYF. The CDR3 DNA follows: TGTGCCAGCTCACCCCGTAGACTAGCGTACTCCTACGAGCAGTACTTC.

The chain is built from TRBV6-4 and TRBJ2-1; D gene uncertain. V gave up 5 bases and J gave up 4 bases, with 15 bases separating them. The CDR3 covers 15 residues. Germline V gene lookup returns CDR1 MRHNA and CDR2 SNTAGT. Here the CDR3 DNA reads TGTGCCAGCAGTCCAGACCAAGCCCCGTACAATGAGCAGTTCTTC. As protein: CASSPDQAPYNEQFF.

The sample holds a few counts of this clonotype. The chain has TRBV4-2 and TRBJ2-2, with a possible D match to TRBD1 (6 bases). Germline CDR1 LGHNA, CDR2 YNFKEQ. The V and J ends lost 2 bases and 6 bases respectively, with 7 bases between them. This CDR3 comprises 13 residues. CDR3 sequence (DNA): TGTGCCAGCAGCCAAACAGGGTCCGGGGAGCTGTTTTTT. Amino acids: CASSQTGSGELFF.

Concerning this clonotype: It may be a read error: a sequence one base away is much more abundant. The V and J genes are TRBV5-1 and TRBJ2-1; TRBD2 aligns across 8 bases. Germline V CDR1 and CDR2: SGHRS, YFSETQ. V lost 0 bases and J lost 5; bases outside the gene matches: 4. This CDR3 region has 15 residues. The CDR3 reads CASSLVSGMDNEQFF. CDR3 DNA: TGCGCCAGCAGCTTGGTTAGCGGGATGGACAATGAGCAGTTCTTC.

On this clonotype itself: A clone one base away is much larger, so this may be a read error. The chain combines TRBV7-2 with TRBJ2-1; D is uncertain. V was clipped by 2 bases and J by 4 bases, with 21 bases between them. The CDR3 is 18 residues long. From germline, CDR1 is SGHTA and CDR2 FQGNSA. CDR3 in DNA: TGTGCCAGCAGCTTAAGTTCCCATCAGGCCTCTACGTACAATGAGCAGTTCTTC. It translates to CASSLSSHQASTYNEQFF.

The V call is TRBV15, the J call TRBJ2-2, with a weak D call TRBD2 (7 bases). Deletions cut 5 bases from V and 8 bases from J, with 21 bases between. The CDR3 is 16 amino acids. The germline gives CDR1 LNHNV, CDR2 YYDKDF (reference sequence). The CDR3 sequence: CATSLGGRERTGELFF. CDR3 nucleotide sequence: TGTGCCACCAGCTTGGGGGGGCGGGAGAGGACTGGGGAGCTGTTTTTT.

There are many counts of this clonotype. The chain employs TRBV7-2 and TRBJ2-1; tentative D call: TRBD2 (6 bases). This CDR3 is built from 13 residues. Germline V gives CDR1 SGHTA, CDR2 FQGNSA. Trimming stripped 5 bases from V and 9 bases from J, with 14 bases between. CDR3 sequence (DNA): TGTGCCAGCAGCCCCAACGGGGGAGGTGAGCAGTTCTTC. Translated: CASSPNGGGEQFF.

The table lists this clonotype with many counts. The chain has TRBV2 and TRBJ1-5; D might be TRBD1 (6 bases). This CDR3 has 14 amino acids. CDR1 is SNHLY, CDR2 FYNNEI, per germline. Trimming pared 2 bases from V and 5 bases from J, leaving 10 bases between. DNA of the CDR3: TGTGCCAGCAGTGAATTGGGGGCGCATCAGCCCCAGCATTTT. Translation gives CASSELGAHQPQHF.

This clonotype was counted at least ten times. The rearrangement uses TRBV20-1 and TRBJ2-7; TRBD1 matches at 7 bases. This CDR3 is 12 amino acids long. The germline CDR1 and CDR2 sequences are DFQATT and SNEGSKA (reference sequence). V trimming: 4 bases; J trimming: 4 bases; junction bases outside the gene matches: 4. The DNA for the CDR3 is TGCAGTGCTACTCCAGGGGGATACGAGCAGTACTTC. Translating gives CSATPGGYEQYF.

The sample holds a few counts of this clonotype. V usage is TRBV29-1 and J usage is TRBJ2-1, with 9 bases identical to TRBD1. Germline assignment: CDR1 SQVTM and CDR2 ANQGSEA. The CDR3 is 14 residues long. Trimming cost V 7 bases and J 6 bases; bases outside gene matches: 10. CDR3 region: CSAAGTGSRNEQFF. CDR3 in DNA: TGCAGCGCCGCCGGGACAGGGAGCCGCAATGAGCAGTTCTTC.

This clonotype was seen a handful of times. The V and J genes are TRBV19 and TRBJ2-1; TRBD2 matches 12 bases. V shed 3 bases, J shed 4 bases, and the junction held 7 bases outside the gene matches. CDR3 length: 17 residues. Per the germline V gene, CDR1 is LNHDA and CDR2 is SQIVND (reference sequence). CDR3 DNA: TGTGCCAGTAGTATTAGGGTGACTAGCGGGAGATACAATGAGCAGTTCTTC. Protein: CASSIRVTSGRYNEQFF.

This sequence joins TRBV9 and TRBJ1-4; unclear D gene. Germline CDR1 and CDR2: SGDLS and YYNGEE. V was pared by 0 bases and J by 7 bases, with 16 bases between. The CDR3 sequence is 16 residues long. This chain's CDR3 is CASSVDWIGSAEKLFF. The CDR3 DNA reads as TGTGCCAGCAGCGTAGATTGGATTGGGTCGGCTGAAAAACTGTTTTTT.

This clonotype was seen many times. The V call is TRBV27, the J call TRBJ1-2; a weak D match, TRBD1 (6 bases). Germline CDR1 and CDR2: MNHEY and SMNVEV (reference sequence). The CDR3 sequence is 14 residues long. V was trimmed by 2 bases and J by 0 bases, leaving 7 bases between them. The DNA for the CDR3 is TGTGCCAGCAGTTTAAAGGGGGCTAACTATGGCTACACCTTC. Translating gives CASSLKGANYGYTF.

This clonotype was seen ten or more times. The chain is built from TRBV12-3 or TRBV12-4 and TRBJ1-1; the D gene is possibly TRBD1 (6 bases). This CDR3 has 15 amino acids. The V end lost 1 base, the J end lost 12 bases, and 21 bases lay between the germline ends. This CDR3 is CASSLGITGSPITFF. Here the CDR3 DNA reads TGTGCCAGCAGTTTAGGCATAACAGGGTCCCCCATAACTTTCTTT.

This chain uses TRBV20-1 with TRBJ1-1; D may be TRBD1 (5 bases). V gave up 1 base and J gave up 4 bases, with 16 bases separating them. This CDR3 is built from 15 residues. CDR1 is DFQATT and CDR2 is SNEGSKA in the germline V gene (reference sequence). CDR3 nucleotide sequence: TGCAGTGCTAGAGGATTATACCGACAGCTCACTGAAGCTTTCTTT. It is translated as CSARGLYRQLTEAFF.

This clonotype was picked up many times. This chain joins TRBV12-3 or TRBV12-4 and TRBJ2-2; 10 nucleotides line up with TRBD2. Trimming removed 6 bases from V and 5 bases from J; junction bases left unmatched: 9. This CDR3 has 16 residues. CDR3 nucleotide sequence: TGTGCCAGCAGCCCGGGGGGACTAGCGTATACCGGGGAGCTGTTTTTT. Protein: CASSPGGLAYTGELFF.

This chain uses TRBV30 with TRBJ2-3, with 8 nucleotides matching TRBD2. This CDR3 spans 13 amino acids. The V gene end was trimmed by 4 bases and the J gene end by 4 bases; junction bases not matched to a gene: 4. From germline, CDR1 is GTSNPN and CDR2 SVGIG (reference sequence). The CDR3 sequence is CAWTGLAADTQYF. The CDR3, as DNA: TGTGCCTGGACAGGACTAGCCGCAGATACGCAGTATTTT.

DNA of the CDR3: TGTGCCAGTAGCGGGACTAGCGGGAGTCTTAGGGCAGATACGCAGTATTTT. Translating it yields CASSGTSGSLRADTQYF. The genes are TRBV19 and TRBJ2-3; TRBD2 aligns across 14 bases. This CDR3 spans 17 amino acids. With V trimmed by 6 bases and J by 4 bases, 9 bases remained unmatched. Germline V lookup: CDR1 LNHDA, CDR2 SQIVND (reference sequence).

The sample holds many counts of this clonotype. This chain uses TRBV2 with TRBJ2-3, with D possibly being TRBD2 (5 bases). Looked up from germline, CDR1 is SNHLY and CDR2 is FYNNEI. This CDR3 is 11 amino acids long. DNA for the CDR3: TGTGTAGAAGGAGGTCAGGATACGCAGTATTTT. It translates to CVEGGQDTQYF.

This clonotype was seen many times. CDR3 in DNA: TGTGCCAGCGGCGGGAACAGGGTTAACTATGGCTACACCTTC. Protein product: CASGGNRVNYGYTF. The chain is built from TRBV6-1 and TRBJ1-2, with D possibly TRBD1 on 6 matching bases. The germline V and J ends were trimmed by 8 bases and 1 base, with 14 bases remaining between them. The length of the CDR3 is 14 residues. Germline values: CDR1 MNHNS, CDR2 SASEGT.

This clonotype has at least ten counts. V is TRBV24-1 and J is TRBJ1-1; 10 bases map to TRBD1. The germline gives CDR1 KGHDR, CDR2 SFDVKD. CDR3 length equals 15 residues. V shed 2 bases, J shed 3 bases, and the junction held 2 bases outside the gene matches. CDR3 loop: CATSDSGTGDTEAFF. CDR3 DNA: TGTGCCACCAGTGATTCCGGGACAGGGGACACTGAAGCTTTCTTT.

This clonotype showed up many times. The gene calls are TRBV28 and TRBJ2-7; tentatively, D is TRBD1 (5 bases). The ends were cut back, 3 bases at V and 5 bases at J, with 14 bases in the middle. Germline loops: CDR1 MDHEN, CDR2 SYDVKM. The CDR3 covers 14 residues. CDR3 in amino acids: CASSFVQGRDEQYF. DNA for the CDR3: TGTGCCAGCAGTTTCGTCCAGGGTCGCGACGAGCAGTACTTC.

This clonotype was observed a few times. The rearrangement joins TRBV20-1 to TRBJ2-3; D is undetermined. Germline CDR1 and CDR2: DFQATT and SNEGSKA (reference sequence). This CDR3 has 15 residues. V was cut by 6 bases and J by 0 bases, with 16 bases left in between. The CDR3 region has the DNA TGCAGTGCCACTATCCCACGTTCTAGCACAGATACGCAGTATTTT. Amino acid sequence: CSATIPRSSTDTQYF.

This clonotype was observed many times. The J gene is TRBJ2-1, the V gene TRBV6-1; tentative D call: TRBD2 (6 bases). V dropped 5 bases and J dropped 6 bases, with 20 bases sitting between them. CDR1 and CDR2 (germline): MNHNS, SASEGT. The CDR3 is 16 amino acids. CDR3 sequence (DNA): TGTGCCAGCAGTTCACTACTCAGCGGGTCATCCAATGAGCAGTTCTTC. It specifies CASSSLLSGSSNEQFF.